The T cell receptor beta chain described here comes from a study of CD8 T cells in ankylosing spondylitis. General study findings and limits: According to the report, clones linked to the disease were significantly enriched in matched synovial fluid samples taken from ankylosing spondylitis patients. A motif in TCR beta, a set of roughly eight highly homologous variants, appeared characteristic of ankylosing spondylitis blood. As for the disease-linked clones, they showed a CD8+ phenotype and occurred at relatively low frequencies in peripheral blood.

The CDR3 sequence is 15 residues long. The V and J ends lost 5 bases and 2 bases respectively, with 15 bases between them. TCRdb fed the 5' RACE reads into MiXCR, producing one record per CDR3 protein. The sample records roughly 700,000 distinct CDR3 sequences, roughly 20% being singletons. This clonotype was detected a few times. As yet, its antigen is unknown. This receptor was identified in a male donor with ankylosing spondylitis. Sequenced: blood, either unsorted or a sorted T cell fraction (not recorded which). The chain combines TRBV12-3 or TRBV12-4 with TRBJ1-2; TRBD1 might be the D (6 bases). Written as DNA, the CDR3 is TGTGCCAGCAGTGATGACAGGACCCTCAACTATGGCTACACCTTC. Encoded protein: CASSDDRTLNYGYTF.